The 28 T cell receptor beta chains below were found in one sample sequenced in a study of cytomegalovirus exposure and HLA in healthy donors. PCR involved 60 Vbeta and 13 Jbeta primers. Assay used: immunoSEQ multiplex PCR; TCRdb lists only in-frame clones, some missing. The sample includes about 150,000 clones, 77% of them seen just once. Sequencing was carried out using PBMCs. The receptors derive from a male donor in good health and CMV-seronegative.

The CDR3: CASSGVRDTDTQYF. The CDR3 DNA is TGTGCCAGCAGTGGGGTCAGGGACACAGATACGCAGTATTTT. The V and J genes are TRBV6-5 and TRBJ2-3; D may be TRBD1 (5 bases). This CDR3 comprises 14 residues. V lost 5 bases, J lost 2 bases, and 11 bases lay in between. From germline, CDR1 is MNHEY and CDR2 SVGAGI.

CDR3 DNA sequence: TGTGCCAGCAGTTTAATCCAGGGAACTTACACCGGGGAGCTGTTTTTT. This encodes CASSLIQGTYTGELFF. The chain employs TRBV27 and TRBJ2-2; a possible D gene is TRBD1 (5 bases). Trimming removed 2 bases from V and 3 bases from J, with 13 bases in between. The CDR3 runs 16 residues. CDR1 is MNHEY, CDR2 SMNVEV, per germline (reference sequence).

This chain links TRBV6-6 with TRBJ2-7, with D possibly matching TRBD1 (6 bases). The V end lost 2 bases, the J end lost 1 base, and 9 bases lay between the germline ends. The germline CDR1 and CDR2 sequences are MNHNY and SVGAGI (reference sequence). CDR3 length: 14 amino acids. DNA of the CDR3: TGTGCCAGCAGTTACACCGGGACATCCTACGAGCAGTACTTC. This gives the protein CASSYTGTSYEQYF.

The genes are TRBV7-8 and TRBJ2-7; possibly TRBD1 for D (5 bases). Deletions cut 3 bases from V and 5 bases from J, with 8 bases between. The CDR3 runs to 12 residues. Germline lookup yields CDR1 SGHVS and CDR2 FQNEAQ. The CDR3 protein is CASSFQGDEQYF. As DNA, the CDR3 is TGTGCCAGCAGCTTTCAAGGGGACGAGCAGTACTTC.

The chain has TRBV5-4 and TRBJ2-2, with 7 bases aligning to TRBD2. This CDR3 is 16 amino acids long. CDR1 and CDR2 from the germline V gene are SGHNT and YYREEE (reference sequence). V shed 0 bases, J shed 2 bases, and the junction held 4 bases outside the gene matches. CDR3 DNA sequence: TGTGCCAGCAGCTTGGCTAGCGGAGCTAACACCGGGGAGCTGTTTTTT. Translation gives CASSLASGANTGELFF.

V usage is TRBV4-2 and J usage is TRBJ1-1, with D maybe TRBD1 (6 bases). V lost 0 bases and J lost 2, with 13 bases in between. Germline V gives CDR1 LGHNA, CDR2 YNFKEQ. This CDR3 contains 16 residues. CDR3 amino acids: CASSQDLSQGNTEAFF. The CDR3 region has the DNA TGTGCCAGCAGCCAAGATCTGTCACAGGGAAACACTGAAGCTTTCTTT.

The chain carries TRBV5-4 and TRBJ2-6, with D possibly TRBD1 on 6 matching bases. Germline CDR1 reads SGHNT; CDR2 reads YYREEE (reference sequence). CDR3 length: 16 amino acids. Trimming stripped 5 bases from V and 3 bases from J, with 15 bases between. The CDR3, as DNA: TGTGCCAGCAGGGAATCTCGACAGGTTGGGGCCAACGTCCTGACTTTC. Amino acid sequence: CASRESRQVGANVLTF.

The rearrangement joins TRBV4-2 to TRBJ1-2; 7 nucleotides agree with TRBD1. The germline V gene has CDR1 LGHNA and CDR2 YNFKEQ. V dropped 4 bases and J dropped 2; count of bases not matched to a gene: 1. The CDR3 contains 13 residues. The CDR3 loop reads CASSPGQNYGYTF. The DNA for the CDR3 is TGTGCCAGCAGCCCGGGACAGAACTATGGCTACACCTTC.

The chain uses TRBV15 and TRBJ2-4; maybe TRBD2 (5 bases). V shed 0 bases and J shed 4 bases, with 10 bases lying between them. CDR3 length equals 15 residues. Per the germline V gene, CDR1 is LNHNV and CDR2 is YYDKDF (reference sequence). The CDR3 region has the DNA TGTGCCACCAGCAGAGATAAGGAGGAAAAAAACATTCAGTACTTC. Translation gives CATSRDKEEKNIQYF.

V and J are TRBV7-3 and TRBJ2-1, with TRBD1 matching 7 bases. Trimming took 5 bases from V and 6 from J; bases not matched to a gene: 7. Germline values: CDR1 SGHTA, CDR2 FQGTGA. The CDR3 is 14 amino acids. The CDR3 sequence is CASSPNRGGNEQFF. The CDR3 DNA reads as TGTGCCAGCAGCCCTAACAGGGGCGGCAATGAGCAGTTCTTC.

The V gene is TRBV5-1, the J gene TRBJ1-4; 9 positions agree with TRBD1. Germline V gene lookup returns CDR1 SGHRS and CDR2 YFSETQ. The CDR3 consists of 17 residues. The junction had 6 bases not matched to a gene; V was cut back by 0 bases and J by 3 bases. The CDR3 region is CASSLVGQGLANEKLFF. Here the CDR3 DNA reads TGCGCCAGCAGCTTGGTAGGACAGGGGCTCGCTAATGAAAAACTGTTTTTT.

V is TRBV6-4 and J is TRBJ2-1, with D possibly TRBD2 on 6 matching bases. The CDR3 spans 15 residues. The V and J ends lost 5 bases and 3 bases respectively, with 14 bases between them. CDR1 and CDR2 from the germline V gene are MRHNA and SNTAGT. The chain's CDR3 is CASSHSGGNYNEQFF. In DNA form, the CDR3 reads TGTGCCAGCAGTCATAGCGGAGGGAACTACAATGAGCAGTTCTTC.

This chain links TRBV9 with TRBJ1-3; 10 bases agree with TRBD1. Losses at the gene ends were 4 bases for V and 7 bases for J; bases not matched to a gene: 2. The CDR3 covers 13 residues. Germline V gene data show CDR1 as SGDLS and CDR2 as YYNGEE. The CDR3 spells CASSSGQGNTIYF. The CDR3 region has the DNA TGTGCCAGCAGCTCGGGACAGGGGAACACCATATATTTT.

Concerning this clone itself: Relative to the germline gene, one junction end is altered; a read error may explain this. J is TRBJ1-6 and V is TRBV7-9; D remains ambiguous. CDR3 length equals 16 residues. Germline lookup yields CDR1 SEHNR and CDR2 FQNEAQ (reference sequence). CDR3 DNA: TGTTCCAGCAGCTTATCGGGGTTGGGGTCGGTTTCACCCCTCCACTTT. This sequence encodes CSSSLSGLGSVSPLHF.

The V gene is TRBV7-9, the J gene TRBJ1-2; a weak D match, TRBD1 (6 bases). Germline lookup yields CDR1 SEHNR and CDR2 FQNEAQ (reference sequence). The V gene lost 5 bases and the J gene lost 11 bases, with 24 bases spanning the gap. CDR3 length: 15 amino acids. As DNA, the CDR3 is TGTGCCAGCAGCCTACAAACAGGGCTCCCGACGAGTTACACCTTC. The encoded protein is CASSLQTGLPTSYTF. Together with reference TRBV7-9 and TRBJ1-2, the CDR3 gives the full variable domain: DTGVSQNPRHKITKRGQNVTFRCDPISEHNRLYWYRQTLGQGPEFLTYFQNEAQLEKSRLLSDRFSAERPKGSFSTLEIQRTEQGDSAMYLCASSLQTGLPTSYTFGSGTRLTVV.

The gene calls are TRBV2 and TRBJ1-1; D is possibly TRBD1 (5 bases). Germline assignment: CDR1 SNHLY and CDR2 FYNNEI. There are 14 residues in the CDR3. V lost 3 bases and J lost 4, with 12 bases in between. The CDR3: CASSDTGSITEAFF. In nucleotides, the CDR3 is TGTGCCAGCAGTGATACAGGAAGTATCACTGAAGCTTTCTTT. Full variable domain (missing parts from reference TRBV2 and TRBJ1-1): EPEVTQTPSHQVTQMGQEVILRCVPISNHLYFYWYRQILGQKVEFLVSFYNNEISEKSEIFDDQFSVERPDGSNFTLKIRSTKLEDSAMYFCASSDTGSITEAFFGQGTRLTVV.

The V call is TRBV5-6, the J call TRBJ1-1, with TRBD1 matching over 7 bases. There are 13 residues in the CDR3. V shed 6 bases and J 1 base; nucleotides not matched to a gene: 3. CDR1 is SGHDT, CDR2 YYEEEE, per germline. CDR3 DNA sequence: TGTGCCAGCACCCGACAGGGGAACACTGAAGCTTTCTTT. Translation: CASTRQGNTEAFF.

The rearrangement links TRBV9 to TRBJ1-6; D is uncertain. The length of the CDR3 is 16 residues. V shed 4 bases and J shed 0 bases, with 11 bases lying between them. Germline CDR1 reads SGDLS; CDR2 reads YYNGEE. The CDR3 region has the DNA TGTGCCAGCAGCCCCAGCCGGAGCTCCTATAATTCACCCCTCCACTTT. Its protein product is CASSPSRSSYNSPLHF.

The rearrangement uses TRBV5-6 and TRBJ1-3; D is unresolved. This CDR3 contains 16 residues. Between the trimmed V and J ends, which lost 3 bases and 0 bases, there was a span of 13 bases. Germline values: CDR1 SGHDT, CDR2 YYEEEE. In DNA, the CDR3 is TGTGCCAGCAGCTCCATCAAACCCAGCTCTGGAAACACCATATATTTT. Translating gives CASSSIKPSSGNTIYF.

This chain joins TRBV19 and TRBJ1-5; possibly TRBD1 for D (6 bases). The germline V gene encodes CDR1 LNHDA and CDR2 SQIVND (reference sequence). V gave up 10 bases and J gave up 3 bases, with 22 bases separating them. The CDR3 runs 16 residues. This chain's CDR3 is CATHGGGWRINQPQHF. For the CDR3, the DNA is TGTGCCACCCATGGGGGGGGCTGGAGGATCAATCAGCCCCAGCATTTT. The complete variable domain, with remaining parts taken from reference TRBV19 and TRBJ1-5, reads DGGITQSPKYLFRKEGQNVTLSCEQNLNHDAMYWYRQDPGQGLRLIYYSQIVNDFQKGDIAEGYSVSREKKESFPLTVTSAQKNPTAFYLCATHGGGWRINQPQHFGDGTRLSIL.

A few counts support this clone. V usage is TRBV7-9 and J usage is TRBJ2-7; 10 positions match TRBD1. Germline values: CDR1 SEHNR, CDR2 FQNEAQ (reference sequence). Trimming cost V 5 bases and J 3 bases; bases outside gene matches: 4. This CDR3 has 14 residues. CDR3 residues: CASSQGQGLYEQYF. The CDR3 DNA follows: TGTGCCAGCAGCCAGGGACAGGGGCTCTACGAGCAGTACTTC.

This rearrangement joins TRBV7-9 to TRBJ1-4, with D possibly TRBD1 on 5 matching bases. The CDR3 runs 17 residues. Germline values: CDR1 SEHNR, CDR2 FQNEAQ (reference sequence). Trimming left V 5 bases short and J 0 bases short, with 16 bases between. Here the CDR3 DNA reads TGTGCCAGCAGCCCCCGGGGGTTAGGGACAACTAATGAAAAACTGTTTTTT. This encodes CASSPRGLGTTNEKLFF. Using reference TRBV7-9 and TRBJ1-4 for the parts outside the CDR3, the full variable domain is DTGVSQNPRHKITKRGQNVTFRCDPISEHNRLYWYRQTLGQGPEFLTYFQNEAQLEKSRLLSDRFSAERPKGSFSTLEIQRTEQGDSAMYLCASSPRGLGTTNEKLFFGSGTQLSVL.

The genes are TRBV9 and TRBJ2-2, with TRBD1 identical over 7 bases. Germline V gene sequence: CDR1 SGDLS, CDR2 YYNGEE. V was pared by 0 bases and J by 3 bases, with 5 bases of the junction left unmatched. The CDR3 has 16 residues. The CDR3 protein is CASSVEGAWDTGELFF. The CDR3 nucleotides read TGTGCCAGCAGCGTAGAGGGGGCGTGGGACACCGGGGAGCTGTTTTTT.

The chain couples TRBV6-5 to TRBJ2-1; 8 bases agree with TRBD1. J gave up 5 bases and V 0 bases, and 6 bases lay outside the gene matches. The CDR3 totals 16 residues. Germline-derived CDR1 and CDR2 are MNHEY and SVGAGI. The CDR3 is CASSYSRTGINNEQFF. The DNA for the CDR3 is TGTGCCAGCAGTTACTCACGGACAGGGATAAACAATGAGCAGTTCTTC.

The chain uses TRBV5-4 and TRBJ1-2; TRBD1 is a possible D gene (5 bases). CDR1 and CDR2 from the germline V gene are SGHNT and YYREEE (reference sequence). The CDR3 has 14 amino acids. Trimming took off 5 bases at V and 4 bases at J, with 15 bases between the two ends. This CDR3 reads CASRPRALSYGYTF. In DNA, the CDR3 is TGTGCCAGCAGGCCCAGGGCGCTGAGCTATGGCTACACCTTC.

CDR3 amino acids: CASGLHLKREGGEQYF. In DNA form, the CDR3 reads TGTGCTAGTGGTTTGCACCTCAAGCGGGAGGGAGGCGAGCAGTACTTC. This rearrangement joins TRBV12-5 to TRBJ2-7; 10 bases map to TRBD2. Trimming took 2 bases from V and 6 from J; bases not matched to a gene: 10. Germline V CDR1 and CDR2: LGHNT, FRNRAP. This CDR3 region has 16 residues.

The chain is built from TRBV5-1 and TRBJ1-2, with D maybe TRBD1 (5 bases). Trimming left V 4 bases short and J 4 bases short, with 14 bases between. Germline V lookup: CDR1 SGHRS, CDR2 YFSETQ. The length of the CDR3 is 14 residues. The CDR3 DNA follows: TGCGCCAGCAGCCCCGGACAAGACCTCTATGGCTACACCTTC. This encodes CASSPGQDLYGYTF. The whole variable domain, filled in from reference TRBV5-1 and TRBJ1-2, reads KAGVTQTPRYLIKTRGQQVTLSCSPISGHRSVSWYQQTPGQGLQFLFEYFSETQRNKGNFPGRFSGRQFSNSRSEMNVSTLELGDSALYLCASSPGQDLYGYTFGSGTRLTVV.

This chain links TRBV7-2 with TRBJ1-5; D uncertain. The CDR3 spans 13 residues. The germline V gene has CDR1 SGHTA and CDR2 FQGNSA. V gave up 4 bases and J gave up 3 bases, with 7 bases separating them. This chain's CDR3 is CASSSHNNQPQHF. The CDR3 DNA reads as TGTGCCAGCAGCTCCCACAACAATCAGCCCCAGCATTTT.